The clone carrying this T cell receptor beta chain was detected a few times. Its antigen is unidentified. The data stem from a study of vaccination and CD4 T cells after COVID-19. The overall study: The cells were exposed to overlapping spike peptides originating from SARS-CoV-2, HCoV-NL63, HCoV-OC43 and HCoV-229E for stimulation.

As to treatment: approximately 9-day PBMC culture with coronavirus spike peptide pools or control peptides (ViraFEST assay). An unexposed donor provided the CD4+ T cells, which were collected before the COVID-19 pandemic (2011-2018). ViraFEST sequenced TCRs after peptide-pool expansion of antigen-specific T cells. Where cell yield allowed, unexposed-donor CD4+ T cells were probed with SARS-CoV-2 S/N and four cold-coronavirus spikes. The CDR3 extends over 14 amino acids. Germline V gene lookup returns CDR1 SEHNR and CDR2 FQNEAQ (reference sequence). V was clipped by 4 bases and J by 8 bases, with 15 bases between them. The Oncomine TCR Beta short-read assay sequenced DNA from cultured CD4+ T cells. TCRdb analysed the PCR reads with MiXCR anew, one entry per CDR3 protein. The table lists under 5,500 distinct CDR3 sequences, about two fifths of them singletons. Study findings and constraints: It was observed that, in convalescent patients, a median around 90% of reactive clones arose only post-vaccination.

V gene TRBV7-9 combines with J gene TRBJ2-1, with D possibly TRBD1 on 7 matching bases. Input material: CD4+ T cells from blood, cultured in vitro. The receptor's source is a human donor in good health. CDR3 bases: TGTGCCAGCAGCTCGCGGGACAGTTGGGATGAGCAGTTCTTC. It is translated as CASSSRDSWDEQFF.